This is a list of T cell receptor beta chains from one sample in a study of cytomegalovirus exposure and HLA in healthy donors. Assay: immunoSEQ multiplex PCR; the TCRdb copy retains only in-frame clones and omits some. The sample yields about 200,000 clones, 84% seen once. The sample consisted of PBMCs. These receptors came from a woman aged 30 to 39 in good health and CMV-seropositive. Both conserved end residues are part of each CDR3. The D gene is left open where the match is weak. Size is omitted from some rows. Given values are once, few, many or a class for expanded clones.

>-|TRBD1|TRBV7-9
CASSLEGQGADEQYF
>-|TRBD2|TRBV6-5
CASKGPGLAGNEQFF
>-|TRBD1|TRBV15
CATSTDRVGKLFF
>-|TRBD1|TRBV11-2
CASSLWTTGDTEAFF
>-|TRBD1|TRBV7-9
CASSLAGTGVGYTF
>-|TRBD1|TRBV27
CASSPRTGGSYEQYF
>once|TRBD2|TRBV7-9
CASSLGELSGRSYNEQFF
>-|-|TRBV5-8
CASTHPGQPQHF
>-|TRBD1|TRBV25-1
CANLRDRGVRYTF
>-|-|TRBV30
CAWSVQVTDTQYF
>-|-|TRBV7-3
CASSPQVSSYNEQFF
>-|TRBD1|TRBV6-1
CASNHPGTGLEKLFF
>-|TRBD1|TRBV7-8
CASSTGTASFEAFF